A single T cell receptor (beta chain) is shown here with its context. Sequencing was performed with immunoSEQ multiplex PCR; in TCRdb, only in-frame clones are kept and a portion is missing. The sample consists of some 4,700 clones, 60% to 65% of them appearing once. The data were taken from a study of coeliac disease. Trimming at V came to 9 bases and at J to 5 bases, leaving 10 bases not matched to a gene. The germline V gene encodes CDR1 PRHDT and CDR2 FYEKMQ (reference sequence). The CDR3 totals 14 residues. Specimen: lamina propria lymphocytes from the gut. This receptor was taken from a woman aged 70 to 79 with celiac disease. V gene TRBV13 combines with J gene TRBJ2-3; TRBD2 aligns across 8 bases. The CDR3 loop is CASSGGGRGDTQYF. The CDR3 DNA sequence: TGTGCCAGTAGCGGCGGGGGGCGGGGAGATACGCAGTATTTT.